Listed below are T cell receptor beta chains from one sample, sequenced in a study of T cell responses to AZD1222 COVID-19 vaccine. Sequenced by immunoSEQ multiplex PCR; TCRdb stores in-frame clones only, minus some. This sample has approximately 130,000 clones, with approximately 93% found just once. The sample consisted of peripheral blood, taken on day 0 of AZD1222 vaccination. The receptors were gathered from an adult in good health. Both conserved end residues are part of each CDR3. Fields, in order: CDR3 length, V gene, D gene, clone size, J gene, CDR3 DNA, CDR3 protein. A D gene is named only where the DNA matches it firmly. Clone size appears in some rows only: once, few, many, or a class for an expanded clone.

>15|TRBV3-1/TRBV3-2|NA|once|TRBJ1-6
TGTGCCAGCAGCCAAGATGGGACGGCCCTTTCACCCCTCCACTTT
CASSQDGTALSPLHF
>14|TRBV28|TRBD1|NA|TRBJ1-3
TGTGCCAGCAGACAGGGGGCCACTGGAAACACCATATATTTT
CASRQGATGNTIYF
>15|TRBV7-2|NA|NA|TRBJ1-5
TGTGCCAGCAGCTTACAAGTTGGGTCAGATCAGCCCCAGCATTTT
CASSLQVGSDQPQHF
>15|TRBV9|NA|NA|TRBJ2-5
TGTGCCAGCAGCTCGACTCCAGGGGCCGGAGAGACCCAGTACTTC
CASSSTPGAGETQYF
>14|TRBV6-5|NA|NA|TRBJ2-1
TGTGCCAGCAGTTACTCGAACCAGGGCAGTGAGCAGTTCTTC
CASSYSNQGSEQFF
>15|TRBV7-9|NA|NA|TRBJ2-1
TGTGCCAGCAGCCCCTCAAGGCAGGGAGGCAATGAGCAGTTCTTC
CASSPSRQGGNEQFF
>14|TRBV7-3|NA|NA|TRBJ1-2
TGTGCCAGCAGCTTACAGGGGTATGACGGAGGCTACACCTTC
CASSLQGYDGGYTF
>12|TRBV10-3|NA|NA|TRBJ1-2
TGTGCCACCTCGGACACGAACTATGGCTACACCTTC
CATSDTNYGYTF
>17|TRBV7-3|TRBD2|NA|TRBJ2-2
TGTGCCAGCAGCTTTGGCGGGAGGGCCAATGACGCCGGGGAGCTGTTTTTT
CASSFGGRANDAGELFF
>12|TRBV6-5|NA|NA|TRBJ2-7
TGTGCCAGCAGTTCGGAGACCGACGAGCAGTACTTC
CASSSETDEQYF
>12|TRBV6-5|NA|NA|TRBJ2-7
TGTGCCAGCAGCTCGGGCCGCCACGAGCAGTACTTC
CASSSGRHEQYF
>13|TRBV19|NA|NA|TRBJ1-2
TGTGCCAGTAGTATCAGGGAGGCTGATGGCTACACCTTC
CASSIREADGYTF
>16|TRBV7-2|NA|NA|TRBJ1-4
TGTGCCAGCAGCCCTGGGGTACGGGTAACTAATGAAAAACTGTTTTTT
CASSPGVRVTNEKLFF
>15|TRBV28|NA|NA|TRBJ1-1
TGTGCCAGCAGTTTCTTTCGATCAGGGCACACTGAAGCTTTCTTT
CASSFFRSGHTEAFF
>14|TRBV5-1|NA|NA|TRBJ1-4
TGCGCCAGCACCGTGGGCCCTGGAAATGAAAAACTGTTTTTT
CASTVGPGNEKLFF
>15|TRBV5-1|NA|NA|TRBJ2-2
TGCGCCAGCAGCTTGACGTCAGGCTACACCGGGGAGCTGTTTTTT
CASSLTSGYTGELFF
>14|TRBV5-6|TRBD2|NA|TRBJ2-5
TGTGCCAGCAGCAAACTAGCGGGTCAAGAGACCCAGTACTTC
CASSKLAGQETQYF
>12|TRBV3-1/TRBV3-2|NA|NA|TRBJ1-1
TGTGCCAGCAGCCAAAGTCGGACTGAAGCTTTCTTT
CASSQSRTEAFF
>15|TRBV27|NA|NA|TRBJ1-2
TGTGCCAGCAGTTTATGGGGTCAGGTAGAATATGGCTACACCTTC
CASSLWGQVEYGYTF
>17|TRBV5-1|TRBD1|NA|TRBJ1-4
TGCGCCAGCAGCTTGGGGACAGGGGGCGACAGTAATGAAAAACTGTTTTTT
CASSLGTGGDSNEKLFF